Following are 16 T cell receptor beta chains from one sample sequenced in a study of STAT3 mutations in large granular lymphocyte leukemia. Study observations and caveats: At least one immunodominant TCR beta clonotype appeared in every T-cell large granular lymphocyte leukemia patient.

The table came from immunoSEQ multiplex PCR; TCRdb's copy has only in-frame clones and leaves some out. The sample records about 12,000 clones, 81% being singletons. These TCRs' antigens remain unknown. Source material: peripheral blood mononuclear cells. The receptors originated from a man in his fifties or sixties with T-cell large granular lymphocyte leukemia. Some clones in this sample may be carry-over from other donors' samples.

This clone was counted once. The chain employs TRBV30 and TRBJ2-7; 10 bases match TRBD1. After removal of 5 bases from V and 3 bases from J, the junction contained 7 bases not matched to a gene. In germline, CDR1 is GTSNPN, CDR2 SVGIG (reference sequence). The CDR3 runs to 14 residues. The CDR3 loop is CAWAKTGGGYEQYF. In nucleotides, the CDR3 is TGTGCCTGGGCTAAGACAGGGGGCGGCTACGAGCAGTACTTC.

The chain carries TRBV9 and TRBJ2-6, with D unresolved. V gave up 6 bases and J gave up 0 bases, with 19 bases separating them. Germline V lookup: CDR1 SGDLS, CDR2 YYNGEE. The CDR3 extends over 18 amino acids. CDR3 nucleotides: TGTGCCAGCACCCCCAATATGCAAAGACCCTCTGGGGCCAACGTCCTGACTTTC. Protein product: CASTPNMQRPSGANVLTF.

The rearrangement links TRBV28 to TRBJ1-5; 10 bases fit TRBD1. J gave up 7 bases and V 7 bases, and 7 bases lay outside the gene matches. Germline loops: CDR1 MDHEN, CDR2 SYDVKM. The CDR3 covers 14 residues. The CDR3 nucleotides are TGTGCCAGCAAAACGGGACAGGGGTACCAGCCCCAGCATTTT. It codes for CASKTGQGYQPQHF.

V and J are TRBV6-5 and TRBJ2-7; D tentatively reads TRBD1 or TRBD2 (5 bases each). This CDR3 has 15 amino acids. V dropped 2 bases and J dropped 0 bases, with 11 bases sitting between them. The germline V gene encodes CDR1 MNHEY and CDR2 SVGAGI. The CDR3 is CASSYHPGTSYEQYF. The CDR3 bases are TGTGCCAGCAGTTACCATCCCGGGACCTCCTACGAGCAGTACTTC.

The gene calls are TRBV25-1 and TRBJ2-3, with a tentative D call TRBD2 (6 bases). V gave up 7 bases and J gave up 3 bases, with 20 bases separating them. The CDR3 totals 16 residues. From germline, CDR1 is MGHDK and CDR2 SYGVNS. The CDR3 protein is CASTSRRGTGTDTQYF. The CDR3 DNA sequence: TGTGCCAGCACCAGTCGCCGCGGGACCGGGACAGATACGCAGTATTTT.

The rearrangement joins TRBV5-6 to TRBJ1-2; 12 bases agree with TRBD1. Germline CDR1 SGHDT, CDR2 YYEEEE. V was pared by 2 bases and J by 4 bases, with 6 bases of the junction left unmatched. This CDR3 spans 16 amino acids. The CDR3 reads CASSLGDRGLGYGYTF. The CDR3 DNA is TGTGCCAGCAGCTTAGGGGACAGGGGGCTGGGCTATGGCTACACCTTC.

This clone was seen a handful of times. This chain joins TRBV5-1 and TRBJ2-7; D gene uncertain. The CDR3 covers 13 residues. CDR1 and CDR2 from the germline V gene are SGHRS and YFSETQ. The V gene lost 7 bases and the J gene lost 5 bases, with 16 bases spanning the gap. The CDR3 sequence: CASRTGLGDEQYF. In nucleotides, the CDR3 is TGCGCCAGCCGGACCGGGCTTGGGGACGAGCAGTACTTC.

This clone was observed a single time. This chain uses TRBV5-1 with TRBJ1-4; tentatively, D is TRBD1 (6 bases). Trimming shortened V by 0 bases and J by 10 bases, and 19 bases separated the two germline ends. CDR1 is SGHRS, CDR2 YFSETQ, per germline. The length of the CDR3 is 16 residues. The chain's CDR3 is CASSLGVTRQVGKLFF. In DNA, the CDR3 is TGCGCCAGCAGCTTGGGGGTTACCCGACAGGTCGGAAAACTGTTTTTT.

The V gene is TRBV19, the J gene TRBJ2-3; no clear D. The V gene lost 3 bases and the J gene lost 8 bases, with 6 bases spanning the gap. The CDR3 consists of 11 residues. Germline values: CDR1 LNHDA, CDR2 SQIVND (reference sequence). In DNA, the CDR3 is TGTGCCAGTAGTATGGGCTTTACGCAGTATTTT. Protein product: CASSMGFTQYF.

CDR3 loop: CASSPPGGELFF. CDR3 nucleotides: TGCGCCAGCAGCCCCCCGGGCGGGGAGCTGTTTTTT. The chain links TRBV5-1 to TRBJ2-2; D remains unclear. This CDR3 comprises 12 residues. The V end lost 4 bases, the J end lost 7 bases, and 8 bases lay between the germline ends. CDR1 SGHRS and CDR2 YFSETQ come from the germline V gene.

This chain connects TRBV11-2 to TRBJ2-7, with a possible D match to TRBD1 (6 bases). The V gene lost 3 bases and the J gene lost 0 bases, with 9 bases spanning the gap. This CDR3 region has 14 residues. CDR1 and CDR2 (germline): SGHAT, FQNNGV. In DNA form, the CDR3 reads TGTGCCAGCAGCTTGGGACATACCTCCTACGAGCAGTACTTC. Its translation is CASSLGHTSYEQYF.

The chain uses TRBV19 and TRBJ2-2; tentative D call: TRBD1 (6 bases). The germline V and J ends were trimmed by 5 bases and 3 bases, with 19 bases remaining between them. Germline V gene lookup returns CDR1 LNHDA and CDR2 SQIVND (reference sequence). CDR3 length: 17 residues. The CDR3 region has the DNA TGTGCCAGTAGTGCATCCCGGGACAAACCCCACACCGGGGAGCTGTTTTTT. Protein sequence: CASSASRDKPHTGELFF.

This sequence joins TRBV6-5 and TRBJ2-2, with D possibly TRBD1 on 6 matching bases. There are 15 residues in the CDR3. CDR1 and CDR2 from the germline V gene are MNHEY and SVGAGI. V shed 7 bases and J shed 4 bases, with 16 bases lying between them. The DNA of the CDR3 is TGTGCCAGCATCTGGTCAGGGGAGAGCACCGGGGAGCTGTTTTTT. Encoded protein: CASIWSGESTGELFF.

This clone has a single count. J is TRBJ2-5 and V is TRBV7-2; D unclear. Trimming pared 3 bases from V and 5 bases from J, leaving 7 bases between. CDR1 and CDR2 (germline): SGHTA, FQGNSA. CDR3 size: 12 residues. CDR3 amino acids: CASSFGVETQYF. The CDR3 region has the DNA TGTGCCAGCAGCTTTGGGGTCGAGACCCAGTACTTC.

The chain is built from TRBV30 and TRBJ1-4; D ambiguous. Trimming took off 4 bases at V and 2 bases at J, with 14 bases between the two ends. This CDR3 region has 15 residues. Per the germline V gene, CDR1 is GTSNPN and CDR2 is SVGIG (reference sequence). The CDR3, as DNA: TGTGCCTGGAACAAGGGTCAAAGTACTAATGAAAAACTGTTTTTT. Residues: CAWNKGQSTNEKLFF.

This clone was picked up a small number of times. The chain couples TRBV6-6 to TRBJ2-2; the D gene is possibly TRBD1 (5 bases). The CDR3 is made up of 15 amino acids. Looked up from germline, CDR1 is MNHNY and CDR2 is SVGAGI (reference sequence). V lost 7 bases and J 9 bases, leaving 21 bases between the germline ends. The CDR3 coding sequence is TGTGCCAGCACCCGGAGCAGGGAAGGGCGCTGGGAGCTGTTTTTT. The encoded protein is CASTRSREGRWELFF.